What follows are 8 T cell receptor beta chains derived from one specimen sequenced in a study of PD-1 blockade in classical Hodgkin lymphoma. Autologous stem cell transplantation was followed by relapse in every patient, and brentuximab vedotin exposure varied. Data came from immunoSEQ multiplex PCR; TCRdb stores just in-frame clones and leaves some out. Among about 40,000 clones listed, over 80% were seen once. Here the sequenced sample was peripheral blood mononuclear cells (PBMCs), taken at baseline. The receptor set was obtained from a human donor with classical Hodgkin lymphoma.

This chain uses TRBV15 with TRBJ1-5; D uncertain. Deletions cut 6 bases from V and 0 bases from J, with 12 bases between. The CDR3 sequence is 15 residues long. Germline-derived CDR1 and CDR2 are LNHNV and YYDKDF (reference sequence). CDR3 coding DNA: TGTGCCACCAGTAGCACAGCTTATAGCAATCAGCCCCAGCATTTT. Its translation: CATSSTAYSNQPQHF.

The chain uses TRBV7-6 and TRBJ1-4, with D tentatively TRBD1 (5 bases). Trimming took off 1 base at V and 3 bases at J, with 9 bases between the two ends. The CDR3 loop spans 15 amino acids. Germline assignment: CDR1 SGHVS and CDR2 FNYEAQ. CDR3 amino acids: CASSLGGRANEKLFF. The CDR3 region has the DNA TGTGCCAGCAGCTTAGGGGGCAGGGCTAATGAAAAACTGTTTTTT. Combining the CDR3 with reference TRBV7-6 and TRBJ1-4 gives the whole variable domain GAGVSQSPRYKVTKRGQDVALRCDPISGHVSLYWYRQALGQGPEFLTYFNYEAQQDKSGLPNDRFSAERPEGSISTLTIQRTEQRDSAMYRCASSLGGRANEKLFFGSGTQLSVL.

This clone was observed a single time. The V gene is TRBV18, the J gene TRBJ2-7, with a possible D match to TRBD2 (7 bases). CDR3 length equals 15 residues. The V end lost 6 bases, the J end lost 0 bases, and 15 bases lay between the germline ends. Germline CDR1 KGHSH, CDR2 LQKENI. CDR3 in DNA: TGTGCCAGCTCCCGGGGGGCGGGCCCCTCCTACGAGCAGTACTTC. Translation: CASSRGAGPSYEQYF.

CDR3 sequence (DNA): TGTGCCAGCAGCTCCAACGGGGCCACAGATACGCAGTATTTT. Residues: CASSSNGATDTQYF. The chain employs TRBV7-3 and TRBJ2-3; D may correspond to TRBD1 or TRBD2 (5 bases each). The CDR3 spans 14 residues. Per the germline V gene, CDR1 is SGHTA and CDR2 is FQGTGA. V lost 4 bases and J lost 2, with 10 bases in between.

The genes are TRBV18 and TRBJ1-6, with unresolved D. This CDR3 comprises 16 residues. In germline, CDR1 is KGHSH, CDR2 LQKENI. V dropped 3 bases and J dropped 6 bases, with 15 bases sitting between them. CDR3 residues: CASSPQELGGNSPLHF. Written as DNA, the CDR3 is TGTGCCAGCTCACCGCAGGAGTTAGGTGGTAATTCACCCCTCCACTTT.

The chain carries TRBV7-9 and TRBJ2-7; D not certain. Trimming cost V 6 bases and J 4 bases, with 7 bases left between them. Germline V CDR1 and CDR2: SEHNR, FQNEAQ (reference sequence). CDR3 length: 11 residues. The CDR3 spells CASSFQYEQYF. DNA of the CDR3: TGTGCCAGCAGTTTCCAGTACGAGCAGTACTTC.

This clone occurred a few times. The CDR3 DNA reads TGTGCCAGCAGCTTGACAGAACAAGAGACCCAGTACTTC. Residues: CASSLTEQETQYF. This chain connects TRBV5-4 to TRBJ2-5; D ambiguous. Between the trimmed V and J ends, which lost 1 base and 2 bases, there was a span of 6 bases. The CDR3 extends over 13 amino acids. Germline lookup yields CDR1 SGHNT and CDR2 YYREEE (reference sequence).

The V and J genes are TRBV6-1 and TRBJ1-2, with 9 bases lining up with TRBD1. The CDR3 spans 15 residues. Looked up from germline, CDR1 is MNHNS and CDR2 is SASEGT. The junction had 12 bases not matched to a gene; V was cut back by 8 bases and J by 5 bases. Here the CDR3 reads CASRGGTGGLYGYTF. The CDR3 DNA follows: TGTGCCAGCCGCGGAGGAACAGGGGGCTTGTATGGCTACACCTTC.